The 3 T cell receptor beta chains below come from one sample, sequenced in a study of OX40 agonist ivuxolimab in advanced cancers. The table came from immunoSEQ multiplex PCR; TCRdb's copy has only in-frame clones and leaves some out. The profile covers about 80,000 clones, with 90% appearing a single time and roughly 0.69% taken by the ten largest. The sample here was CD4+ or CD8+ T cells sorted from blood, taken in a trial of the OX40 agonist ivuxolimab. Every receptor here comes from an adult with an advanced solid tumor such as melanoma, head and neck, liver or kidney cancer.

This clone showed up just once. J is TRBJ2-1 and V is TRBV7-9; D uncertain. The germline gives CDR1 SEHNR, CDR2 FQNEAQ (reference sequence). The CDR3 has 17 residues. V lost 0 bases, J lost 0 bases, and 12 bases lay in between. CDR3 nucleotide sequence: TGTGCCAGCAGCTTAGCGCTCGGCGGCAGCTCCTACAATGAGCAGTTCTTC. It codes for CASSLALGGSSYNEQFF.

The DNA for the CDR3 is TGTGCCAGCAGCTTAGTGGGGGGCAATCAGCCCCAGCATTTT. Translating gives CASSLVGGNQPQHF. The chain has TRBV7-2 and TRBJ1-5; D may be TRBD1 (5 bases). This CDR3 contains 14 residues. Germline V gives CDR1 SGHTA, CDR2 FQGNSA. Trimming removed 1 base from V and 2 bases from J, with 6 bases in between.

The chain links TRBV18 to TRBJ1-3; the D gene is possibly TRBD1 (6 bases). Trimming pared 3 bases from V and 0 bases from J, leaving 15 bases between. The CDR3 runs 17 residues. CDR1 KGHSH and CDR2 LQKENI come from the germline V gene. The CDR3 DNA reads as TGTGCCAGCTCACCGGGTCAGGGGCCGATCTCTGGAAACACCATATATTTT. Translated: CASSPGQGPISGNTIYF.